The 17 T cell receptor beta chains in this list originate from one sample, sequenced in a study of blood T cell repertoires in COVID-19. TCRdb keeps only in-frame clones here, not all; method: immunoSEQ multiplex PCR. The sample records 25,000 to 35,000 clones, roughly 80% being singletons. Sequences were obtained from peripheral blood. These receptor sequences come from a woman aged 55-69 years with acute or convalescent COVID-19.

The chain carries TRBV6-4 and TRBJ2-3, with 7 nucleotides matching TRBD1. The junction had 13 bases not matched to a gene; V was cut back by 11 bases and J by 2 bases. The CDR3 consists of 15 residues. Germline V CDR1 and CDR2: MRHNA, SNTAGT. The CDR3 sequence is CAAVHPGQLTDTQYF. For the CDR3, the DNA is TGTGCCGCGGTCCATCCGGGACAGCTCACAGATACGCAGTATTTT.

The chain carries TRBV3-1 (or the pseudogene TRBV3-2) and TRBJ2-2; 7 nucleotides match TRBD1. Per the germline V gene, CDR1 is LGHDT and CDR2 is YNNKEL (reference sequence). This CDR3 comprises 14 residues. V trimming: 3 bases; J trimming: 8 bases; junction bases outside the gene matches: 6. CDR3 region: CASSHSTGAGELFF. Here the CDR3 DNA reads TGTGCCAGCAGCCACTCCACAGGGGCTGGGGAGCTGTTTTTT.

The chain has TRBV19 and TRBJ2-1; 9 bases agree with TRBD1. V lost 5 bases to trimming and J lost 4 bases; unmatched junction nucleotides: 9. The CDR3 covers 16 residues. Germline loops: CDR1 LNHDA, CDR2 SQIVND (reference sequence). The CDR3 nucleotides are TGTGCCAGTAGTCCTATGTCGGGACAGGGTTACAATGAGCAGTTCTTC. Its translation: CASSPMSGQGYNEQFF.

There are a few counts of this clone. The chain couples TRBV18 to TRBJ1-1; possible D gene TRBD1, 5 bases. The V gene's germline CDR1 is KGHSH and CDR2 LQKENI. The CDR3 spans 15 residues. Trimming took off 6 bases at V and 6 bases at J, with 20 bases between the two ends. In DNA, the CDR3 is TGTGCCAGCTCTCTTCGGCAGGGTGCAAGGGCTGAAGCTTTCTTT. Its protein is CASSLRQGARAEAFF.

This clone appeared a few times. This chain connects TRBV2 to TRBJ1-3; D is unclear. The germline gives CDR1 SNHLY, CDR2 FYNNEI. The CDR3 covers 13 residues. Trimming removed 3 bases at V and 4 bases at J, with 7 bases between. CDR3 in amino acids: CASSEGTGNTIYF. The CDR3 DNA sequence: TGTGCCAGCAGTGAGGGCACCGGAAACACCATATATTTT.

V is TRBV7-9 and J is TRBJ1-2; 8 nucleotides match TRBD1. Per germline, CDR1 SEHNR and CDR2 FQNEAQ (reference sequence). The J segment lost 6 bases and the V segment lost 2 bases, leaving 5 bases of the junction unmatched. This CDR3 is 14 amino acids long. CDR3 coding DNA: TGTGCCAGCAGCTTATCAGGGGGCCCGAATGGCTACACCTTC. Its protein is CASSLSGGPNGYTF.

J is TRBJ2-2 and V is TRBV30, with D hard to call. V lost 0 bases to trimming and J lost 6 bases, with 8 bases between them. Germline values: CDR1 GTSNPN, CDR2 SVGIG (reference sequence). This CDR3 has 13 amino acids. CDR3 sequence: CAWSVLGPGELFF. In DNA, the CDR3 is TGTGCCTGGAGTGTACTTGGGCCCGGGGAGCTGTTTTTT.

In its sample, this clone was seen a few times. The chain has TRBV25-1 and TRBJ2-1; tentative D call: TRBD1 (5 bases). The CDR3 runs to 12 residues. CDR1 MGHDK and CDR2 SYGVNS come from the germline V gene. Trimming pared 3 bases from V and 6 bases from J, leaving 6 bases between. The CDR3 DNA sequence: TGTGCCAGCAGTGAGACAGTCAATGAGCAGTTCTTC. Its translation is CASSETVNEQFF.

The genes are TRBV6-5 and TRBJ1-2, with D maybe TRBD1 (5 bases). The CDR3 has 13 residues. Germline CDR1 and CDR2: MNHEY and SVGAGI. Deletions cut 9 bases from V and 5 bases from J, with 16 bases between. CDR3 residues: CASRRGAGYGYTF. The CDR3 nucleotides are TGTGCCAGTCGTAGGGGCGCAGGGTATGGCTACACCTTC.

J is TRBJ2-5 and V is TRBV27, with D perhaps matching TRBD1 (5 bases). The CDR3 spans 14 residues. Per the germline V gene, CDR1 is MNHEY and CDR2 is SMNVEV (reference sequence). The V gene lost 1 base and the J gene lost 5 bases, with 11 bases spanning the gap. The CDR3 DNA reads as TGTGCCAGCAGTTTATGGGGCGATTCGGAGACCCAGTACTTC. This gives the protein CASSLWGDSETQYF.

The rearrangement links TRBV28 to TRBJ2-7; 8 bases align to TRBD2. V lost 5 bases and J lost 3; bases outside the gene matches: 6. The CDR3 is 14 amino acids. The germline V gene has CDR1 MDHEN and CDR2 SYDVKM. CDR3 in amino acids: CASSPRGGYYEQYF. The DNA of the CDR3 is TGTGCCAGCAGTCCCCGGGGGGGATACTACGAGCAGTACTTC.

This clone appeared a few times. J is TRBJ1-2 and V is TRBV6-1; TRBD1 is a possible D gene (5 bases). The CDR3 runs to 14 residues. Germline V CDR1 and CDR2: MNHNS, SASEGT. V lost 1 base to trimming and J lost 3 bases, with 9 bases between them. The CDR3 region is CASSEDRTHYGYTF. CDR3 DNA: TGTGCCAGCAGTGAAGATCGGACACACTATGGCTACACCTTC.

The chain links TRBV6-5 to TRBJ2-1, with 10 bases fitting TRBD2. Per the germline V gene, CDR1 is MNHEY and CDR2 is SVGAGI. CDR3 length equals 15 residues. Germline trimming cut 5 bases from V and 8 bases from J; bases unmatched to any gene: 9. CDR3 sequence: CASSTLAAGGHEQFF. The CDR3 nucleotides are TGTGCCAGCAGTACACTAGCAGCGGGGGGGCATGAGCAGTTCTTC.

This rearrangement joins TRBV2 to TRBJ1-6; TRBD1 is a possible D gene (5 bases). Per germline, CDR1 SNHLY and CDR2 FYNNEI. The CDR3 consists of 13 residues. The chain's CDR3 is CAHGQDYNSPLHF. The CDR3 bases are TGTGCGCACGGACAAGACTATAATTCACCCCTCCACTTT.

The rearrangement joins TRBV28 to TRBJ2-7; possible D gene TRBD2, 5 bases. Trimming cost V 3 bases and J 2 bases, with 17 bases left between them. Germline-derived CDR1 and CDR2 are MDHEN and SYDVKM. This CDR3 has 16 amino acids. CDR3 nucleotides: TGTGCCAGCAGTTTTACCCTCCGGGAACTTACCTACGAGCAGTACTTC. Its protein is CASSFTLRELTYEQYF.

The rearrangement uses TRBV27 and TRBJ1-4; 8 bases are shared with TRBD1. This CDR3 region has 15 residues. The V gene end was trimmed by 5 bases and the J gene end by 8 bases; junction bases not matched to a gene: 10. Germline CDR1 MNHEY, CDR2 SMNVEV (reference sequence). The CDR3: CASSPTWTGREKLFF. The CDR3 DNA reads TGTGCCAGCAGTCCCACTTGGACAGGGAGGGAAAAACTGTTTTTT.

V and J are TRBV3-1 (or the pseudogene TRBV3-2) and TRBJ2-1; 16 nucleotides align to TRBD2. There are 18 residues in the CDR3. After removal of 4 bases from V and 6 bases from J, the junction contained 9 bases not matched to a gene. The V gene's germline CDR1 is LGHDT and CDR2 YNNKEL (reference sequence). CDR3 region: CASSLPGLAGGIGNEQFF. The CDR3 region has the DNA TGTGCCAGCAGCCTTCCGGGACTAGCGGGGGGGATTGGCAATGAGCAGTTCTTC.